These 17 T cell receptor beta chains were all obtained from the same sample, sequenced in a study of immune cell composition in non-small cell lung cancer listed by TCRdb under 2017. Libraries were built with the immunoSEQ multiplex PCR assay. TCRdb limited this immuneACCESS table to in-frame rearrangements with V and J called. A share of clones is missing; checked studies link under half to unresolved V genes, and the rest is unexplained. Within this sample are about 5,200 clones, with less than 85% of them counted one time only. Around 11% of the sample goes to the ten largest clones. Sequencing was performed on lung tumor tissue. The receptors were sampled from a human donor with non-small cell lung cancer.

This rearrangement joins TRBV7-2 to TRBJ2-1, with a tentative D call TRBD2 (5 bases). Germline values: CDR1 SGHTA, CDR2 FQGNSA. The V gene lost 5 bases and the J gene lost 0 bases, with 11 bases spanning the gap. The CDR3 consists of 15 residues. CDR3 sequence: CASSPELVSYNEQFF. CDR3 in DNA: TGTGCCAGCAGCCCAGAACTAGTCTCCTACAATGAGCAGTTCTTC. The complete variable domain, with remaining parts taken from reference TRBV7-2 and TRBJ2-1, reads GAGVSQSPSNKVTEKGKDVELRCDPISGHTALYWYRQSLGQGLEFLIYFQGNSAPDKSGLPSDRFSAERTGGSVSTLTIQRTQQEDSAVYLCASSPELVSYNEQFFGPGTRLTVL.

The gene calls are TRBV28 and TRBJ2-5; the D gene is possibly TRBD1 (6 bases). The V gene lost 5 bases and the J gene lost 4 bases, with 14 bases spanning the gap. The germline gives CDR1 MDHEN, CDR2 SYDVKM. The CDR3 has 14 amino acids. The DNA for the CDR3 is TGTGCCAGCAGTAACCCAGGGGTAGGAGAGACCCAGTACTTC. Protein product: CASSNPGVGETQYF.

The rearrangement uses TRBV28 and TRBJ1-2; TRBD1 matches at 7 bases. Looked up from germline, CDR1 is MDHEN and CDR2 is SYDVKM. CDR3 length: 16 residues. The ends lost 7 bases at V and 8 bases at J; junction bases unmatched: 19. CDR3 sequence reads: CASKYLGGQNLKGYTF. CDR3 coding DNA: TGTGCCAGCAAATACCTTGGGGGACAGAACCTCAAGGGCTACACCTTC.

CDR3 sequence reads: CASSPMRRAGETQYF. The CDR3 DNA reads TGTGCCAGCAGCCCGATGAGGAGGGCCGGGGAGACCCAGTACTTC. The chain links TRBV7-2 to TRBJ2-5, with D possibly being TRBD2 (6 bases). The V gene lost 5 bases and the J gene lost 5 bases, with 18 bases spanning the gap. The CDR3 is made up of 15 amino acids. Germline loops: CDR1 SGHTA, CDR2 FQGNSA.

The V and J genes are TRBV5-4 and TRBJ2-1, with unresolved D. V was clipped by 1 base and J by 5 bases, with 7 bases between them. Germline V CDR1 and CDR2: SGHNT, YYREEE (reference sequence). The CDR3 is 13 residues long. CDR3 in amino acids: CASSLSQNNEQFF. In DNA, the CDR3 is TGTGCCAGCAGCTTGTCCCAGAACAATGAGCAGTTCTTC. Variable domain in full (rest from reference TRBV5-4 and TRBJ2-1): ETGVTQSPTHLIKTRGQQVTLRCSSQSGHNTVSWYQQALGQGPQFIFQYYREEENGRGNFPPRFSGLQFPNYSSELNVNALELDDSALYLCASSLSQNNEQFFGPGTRLTVL.

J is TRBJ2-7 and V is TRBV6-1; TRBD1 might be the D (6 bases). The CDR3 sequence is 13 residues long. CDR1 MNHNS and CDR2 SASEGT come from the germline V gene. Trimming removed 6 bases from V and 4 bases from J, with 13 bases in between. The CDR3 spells CASRGASRYEQYF. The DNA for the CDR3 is TGTGCCAGCAGGGGGGCTAGCAGGTACGAGCAGTACTTC.

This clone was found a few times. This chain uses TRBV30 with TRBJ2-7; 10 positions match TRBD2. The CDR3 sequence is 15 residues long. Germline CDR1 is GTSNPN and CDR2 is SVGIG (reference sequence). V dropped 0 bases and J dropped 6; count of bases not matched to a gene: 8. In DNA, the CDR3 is TGTGCCTGGAGTGTACTTGGCCTAGCGGGAGTCGAGCAGTACTTC. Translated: CAWSVLGLAGVEQYF.

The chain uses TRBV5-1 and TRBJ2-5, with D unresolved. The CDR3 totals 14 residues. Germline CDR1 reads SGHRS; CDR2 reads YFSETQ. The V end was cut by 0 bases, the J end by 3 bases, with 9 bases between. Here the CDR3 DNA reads TGCGCCAGCAGCTTGGGTCTAGAAAAAGAGACCCAGTACTTC. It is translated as CASSLGLEKETQYF. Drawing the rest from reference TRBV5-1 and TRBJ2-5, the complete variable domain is KAGVTQTPRYLIKTRGQQVTLSCSPISGHRSVSWYQQTPGQGLQFLFEYFSETQRNKGNFPGRFSGRQFSNSRSEMNVSTLELGDSALYLCASSLGLEKETQYFGPGTRLLVL.

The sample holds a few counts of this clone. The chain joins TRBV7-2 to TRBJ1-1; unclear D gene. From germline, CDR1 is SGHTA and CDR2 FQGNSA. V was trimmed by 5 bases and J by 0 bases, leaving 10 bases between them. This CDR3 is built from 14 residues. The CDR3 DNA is TGTGCCAGCAGCCACAATCCCTTGAACACTGAAGCTTTCTTT. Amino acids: CASSHNPLNTEAFF.

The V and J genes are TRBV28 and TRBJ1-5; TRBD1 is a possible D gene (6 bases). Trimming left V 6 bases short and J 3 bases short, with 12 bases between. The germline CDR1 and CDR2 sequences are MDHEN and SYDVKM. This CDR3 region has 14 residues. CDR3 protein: CASRLGGANQPQHF. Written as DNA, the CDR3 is TGTGCCAGCAGGCTTGGGGGGGCCAATCAGCCCCAGCATTTT.

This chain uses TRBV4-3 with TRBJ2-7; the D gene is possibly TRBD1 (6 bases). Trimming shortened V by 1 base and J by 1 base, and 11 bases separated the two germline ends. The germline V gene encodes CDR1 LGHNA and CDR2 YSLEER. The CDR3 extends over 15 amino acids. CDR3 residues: CASSQVQGRSYEQYF. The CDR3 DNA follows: TGCGCCAGCAGCCAAGTGCAGGGGCGGTCCTACGAGCAGTACTTC.

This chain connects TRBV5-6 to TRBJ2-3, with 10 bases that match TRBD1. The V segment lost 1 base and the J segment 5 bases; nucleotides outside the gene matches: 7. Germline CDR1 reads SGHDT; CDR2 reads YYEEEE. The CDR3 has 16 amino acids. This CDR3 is CASSLMGQGFLDTQYF. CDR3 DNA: TGTGCCAGCAGCTTGATGGGACAGGGGTTCCTAGATACGCAGTATTTT.

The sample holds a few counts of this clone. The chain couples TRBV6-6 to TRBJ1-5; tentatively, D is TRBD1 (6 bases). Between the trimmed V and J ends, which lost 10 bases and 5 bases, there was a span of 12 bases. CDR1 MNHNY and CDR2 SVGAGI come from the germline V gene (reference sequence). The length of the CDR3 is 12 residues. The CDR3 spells CATRDMDQPQHF. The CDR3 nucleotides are TGTGCCACCAGGGACATGGATCAGCCCCAGCATTTT.

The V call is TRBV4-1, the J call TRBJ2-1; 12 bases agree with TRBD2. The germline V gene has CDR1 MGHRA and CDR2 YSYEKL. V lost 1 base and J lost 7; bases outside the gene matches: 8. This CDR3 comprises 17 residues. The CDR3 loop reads CASSQGGLAGSNNEQFF. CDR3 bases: TGCGCCAGCAGCCAAGGGGGACTAGCGGGTTCGAATAATGAGCAGTTCTTC.

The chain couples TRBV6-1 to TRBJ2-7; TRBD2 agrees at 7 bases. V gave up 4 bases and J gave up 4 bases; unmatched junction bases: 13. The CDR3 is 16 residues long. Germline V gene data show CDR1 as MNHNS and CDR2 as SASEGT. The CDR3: CASSAGQFGLVYEQYF. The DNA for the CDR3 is TGTGCCAGCAGTGCGGGTCAGTTTGGACTAGTTTACGAGCAGTACTTC.

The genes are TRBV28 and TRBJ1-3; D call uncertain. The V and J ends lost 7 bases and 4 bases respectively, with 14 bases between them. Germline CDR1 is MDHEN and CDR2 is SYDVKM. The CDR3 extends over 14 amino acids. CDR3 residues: CASTPGGSGNTIYF. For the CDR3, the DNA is TGTGCCAGCACTCCTGGAGGGTCCGGAAACACCATATATTTT.

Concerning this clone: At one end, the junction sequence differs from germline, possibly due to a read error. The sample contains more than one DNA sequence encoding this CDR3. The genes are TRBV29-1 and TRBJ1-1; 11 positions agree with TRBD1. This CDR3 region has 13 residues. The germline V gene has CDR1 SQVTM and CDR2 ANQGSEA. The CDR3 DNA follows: TGTAGCGTTGAAGGGACAGGGGGAACTGAAGCTTTCTTT. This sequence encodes CSVEGTGGTEAFF.